The T cell receptor (beta chain) under discussion was sequenced for a study of CD8+ T cells in alopecia areata. Study-level information: Oral tofacitinib, 5 to 10 mg twice daily, was given in an open-label trial. General study points: Tofacitinib significantly lowered scalp clonality and expanded CD8+ clones among the top 100.

Treatment here: oral pan-JAK inhibitor, 5-10 mg twice daily. Peripheral blood, together with lesional scalp punch biopsies, was collected from alopecia areata patients. PBMCs served as the source from which CD4+ and CD8+ T cells were sorted. Germline V gene data show CDR1 as SNHLY and CDR2 as FYNNEI. The CDR3 runs to 12 residues. V lost 3 bases and J lost 3, with 5 bases in between. Reverse transcribed after extraction, RNA yielded cDNA as the sequencing template. Clones were read by immunoSEQ multiplex PCR, and TCRdb kept only the in-frame ones, dropping some. The sample contains around 180,000 clones, just under 65% of which appear only once. This clone occurred once. The antigen remains undetermined.

The chain combines TRBV2 with TRBJ1-2; D is ambiguous. This specimen was CD4+ T cells sorted from blood, taken at roughly week 49, from a patient treated with tofacitinib. The TCR sequence derives from a human donor with alopecia areata. For the CDR3, the DNA is TGTGCCAGCAGTGAGAGGGACTATGGCTACACCTTC. Encoded protein: CASSERDYGYTF.